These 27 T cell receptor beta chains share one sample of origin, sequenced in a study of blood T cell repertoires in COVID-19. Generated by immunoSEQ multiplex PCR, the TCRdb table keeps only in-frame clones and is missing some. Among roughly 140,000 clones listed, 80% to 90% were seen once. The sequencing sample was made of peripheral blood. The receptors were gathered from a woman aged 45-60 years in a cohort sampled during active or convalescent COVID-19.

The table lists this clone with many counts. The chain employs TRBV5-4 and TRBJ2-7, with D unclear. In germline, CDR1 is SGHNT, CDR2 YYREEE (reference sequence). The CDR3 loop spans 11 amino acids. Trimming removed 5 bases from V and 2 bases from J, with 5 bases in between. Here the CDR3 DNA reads TGTGCCAGCAGTTCCGCCTACGAGCAGTACTTC. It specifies CASSSAYEQYF.

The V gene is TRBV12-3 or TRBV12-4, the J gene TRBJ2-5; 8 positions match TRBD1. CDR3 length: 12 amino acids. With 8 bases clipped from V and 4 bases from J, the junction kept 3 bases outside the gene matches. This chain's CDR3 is CASGQGGETQYF. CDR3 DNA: TGTGCCAGCGGACAGGGCGGAGAGACCCAGTACTTC.

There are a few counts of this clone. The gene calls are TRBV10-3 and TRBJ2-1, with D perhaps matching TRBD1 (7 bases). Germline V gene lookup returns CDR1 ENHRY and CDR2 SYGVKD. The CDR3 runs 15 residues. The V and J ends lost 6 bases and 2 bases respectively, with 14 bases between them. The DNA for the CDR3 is TGTGCCATCAGGGAGGGACAGTCGACCTACAATGAGCAGTTCTTC. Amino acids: CAIREGQSTYNEQFF.

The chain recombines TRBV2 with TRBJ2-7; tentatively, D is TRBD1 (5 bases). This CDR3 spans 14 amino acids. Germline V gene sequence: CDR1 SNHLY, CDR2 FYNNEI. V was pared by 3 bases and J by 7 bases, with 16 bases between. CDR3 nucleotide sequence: TGTGCCAGCAGTGAGGGCAGAGTCTCAGGGGAGCAGTACTTC. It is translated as CASSEGRVSGEQYF.

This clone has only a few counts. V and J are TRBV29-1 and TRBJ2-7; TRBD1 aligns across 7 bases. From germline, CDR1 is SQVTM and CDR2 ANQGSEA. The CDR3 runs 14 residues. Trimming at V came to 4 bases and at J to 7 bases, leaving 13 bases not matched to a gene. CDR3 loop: CSVVADRDSGEQYF. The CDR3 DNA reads TGCAGCGTTGTGGCCGACAGGGATTCCGGGGAGCAGTACTTC.

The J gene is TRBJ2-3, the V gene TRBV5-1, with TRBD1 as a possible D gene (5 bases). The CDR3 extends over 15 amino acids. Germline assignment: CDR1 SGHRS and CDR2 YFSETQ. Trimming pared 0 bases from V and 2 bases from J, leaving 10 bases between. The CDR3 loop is CASSLGGRTTDTQYF. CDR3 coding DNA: TGCGCCAGCAGCTTGGGGGGCCGAACCACAGATACGCAGTATTTT.

The CDR3 DNA sequence: TGTGCCAGCACCTCGGGCCACCGGGGCACTGAAGCTTTCTTT. This sequence encodes CASTSGHRGTEAFF. The genes are TRBV6-5 and TRBJ1-1; D not certain. V lost 7 bases to trimming and J lost 4 bases, with 16 bases between them. The CDR3 is 14 amino acids. Germline CDR1 is MNHEY and CDR2 is SVGAGI.

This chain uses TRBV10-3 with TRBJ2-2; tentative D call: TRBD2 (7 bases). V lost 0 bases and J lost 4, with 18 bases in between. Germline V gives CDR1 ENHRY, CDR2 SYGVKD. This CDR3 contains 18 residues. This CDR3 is CAISESMRGPIRTGELFF. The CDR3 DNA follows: TGTGCCATCAGTGAGTCGATGCGGGGGCCAATACGCACCGGGGAGCTGTTTTTT.

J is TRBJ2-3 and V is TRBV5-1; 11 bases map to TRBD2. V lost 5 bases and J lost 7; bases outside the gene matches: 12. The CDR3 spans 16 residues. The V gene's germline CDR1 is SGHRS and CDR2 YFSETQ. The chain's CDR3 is CASSSPLLAGDHTQYF. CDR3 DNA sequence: TGCGCCAGCAGTTCGCCACTACTAGCGGGGGACCATACGCAGTATTTT.

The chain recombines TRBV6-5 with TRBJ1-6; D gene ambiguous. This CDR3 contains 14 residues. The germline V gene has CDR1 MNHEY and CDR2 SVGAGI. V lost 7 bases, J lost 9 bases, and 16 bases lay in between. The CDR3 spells CASTKPLPGSPLHF. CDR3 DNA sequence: TGTGCCAGCACCAAACCCCTCCCAGGTTCACCCCTCCACTTT.

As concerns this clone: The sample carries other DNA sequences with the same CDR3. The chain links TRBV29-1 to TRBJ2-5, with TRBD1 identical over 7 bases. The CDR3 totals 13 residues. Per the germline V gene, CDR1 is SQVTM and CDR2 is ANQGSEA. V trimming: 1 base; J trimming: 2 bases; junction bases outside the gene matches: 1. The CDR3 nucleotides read TGCAGCGTTGAAGGACAGGGACAAGAGACCCAGTACTTC. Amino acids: CSVEGQGQETQYF.

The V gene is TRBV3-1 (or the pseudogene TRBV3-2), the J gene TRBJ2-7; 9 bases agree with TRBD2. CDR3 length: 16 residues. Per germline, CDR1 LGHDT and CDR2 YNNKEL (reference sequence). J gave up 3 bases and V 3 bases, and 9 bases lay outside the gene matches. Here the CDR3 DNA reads TGTGCCAGCAGCCAGGGACCTAGCGGGGTGTACTACGAGCAGTACTTC. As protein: CASSQGPSGVYYEQYF.

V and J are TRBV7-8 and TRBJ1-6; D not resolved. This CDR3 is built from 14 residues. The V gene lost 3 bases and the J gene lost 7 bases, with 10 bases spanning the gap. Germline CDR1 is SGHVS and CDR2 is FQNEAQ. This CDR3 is CASSFSRVNSPLHF. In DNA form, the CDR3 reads TGTGCCAGCAGCTTCTCGAGGGTGAATTCACCCCTCCACTTT.

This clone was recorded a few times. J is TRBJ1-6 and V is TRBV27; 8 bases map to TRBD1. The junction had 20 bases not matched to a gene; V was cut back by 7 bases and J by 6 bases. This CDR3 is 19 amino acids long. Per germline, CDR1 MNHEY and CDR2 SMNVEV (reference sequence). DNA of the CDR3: TGTGCCAGCACTAAAGAACGGCAGGGGGCCGGCCAAACTAATTCACCCCTCCACTTT. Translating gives CASTKERQGAGQTNSPLHF.

In nucleotides, the CDR3 is TGTGCCAGCAGCCTAGGGACAGGGGTCCTCTACGAGCAGTACTTC. Translating gives CASSLGTGVLYEQYF. V and J are TRBV27 and TRBJ2-7; 10 bases map to TRBD1. Germline trimming cut 6 bases from V and 3 bases from J; bases unmatched to any gene: 8. The CDR3 length is 15 residues. The germline V gene has CDR1 MNHEY and CDR2 SMNVEV (reference sequence).

CDR3 sequence (DNA): TGTGCCAGCTTGCGTATTGCGTACAATGAGCAGTTCTTC. Translation gives CASLRIAYNEQFF. The V and J genes are TRBV2 and TRBJ2-1; D is unclear. Trimming took 8 bases from V and 4 from J, leaving 12 bases between them. This CDR3 has 13 residues. Germline values: CDR1 SNHLY, CDR2 FYNNEI.

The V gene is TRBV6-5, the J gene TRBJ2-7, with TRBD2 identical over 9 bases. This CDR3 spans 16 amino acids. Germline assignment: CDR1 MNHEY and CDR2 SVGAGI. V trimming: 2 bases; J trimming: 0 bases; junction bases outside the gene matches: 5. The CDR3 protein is CASSYGSSGASYEQYF. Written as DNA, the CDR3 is TGTGCCAGCAGTTACGGGTCTAGCGGGGCCTCCTACGAGCAGTACTTC.

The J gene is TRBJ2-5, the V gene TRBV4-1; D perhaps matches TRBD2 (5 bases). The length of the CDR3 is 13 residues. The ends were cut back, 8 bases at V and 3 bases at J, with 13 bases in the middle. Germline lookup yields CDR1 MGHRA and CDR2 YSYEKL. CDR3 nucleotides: TGCGCCAGCGCCCCCCCCGGGAAAGAGACCCAGTACTTC. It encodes CASAPPGKETQYF.

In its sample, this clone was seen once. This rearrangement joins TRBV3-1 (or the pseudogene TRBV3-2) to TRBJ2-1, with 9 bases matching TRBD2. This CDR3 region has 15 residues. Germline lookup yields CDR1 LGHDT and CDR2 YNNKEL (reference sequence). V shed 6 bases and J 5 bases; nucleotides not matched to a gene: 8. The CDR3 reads CASRLTAGGDNEQFF. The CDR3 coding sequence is TGTGCCAGCAGATTAACAGCGGGGGGTGACAATGAGCAGTTCTTC.

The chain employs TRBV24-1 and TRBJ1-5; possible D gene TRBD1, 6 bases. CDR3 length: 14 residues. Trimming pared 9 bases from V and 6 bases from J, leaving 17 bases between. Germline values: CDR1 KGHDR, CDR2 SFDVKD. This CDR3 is CATSQQGIGQPQHF. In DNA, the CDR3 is TGTGCCACCTCCCAACAGGGAATCGGTCAGCCCCAGCATTTT.

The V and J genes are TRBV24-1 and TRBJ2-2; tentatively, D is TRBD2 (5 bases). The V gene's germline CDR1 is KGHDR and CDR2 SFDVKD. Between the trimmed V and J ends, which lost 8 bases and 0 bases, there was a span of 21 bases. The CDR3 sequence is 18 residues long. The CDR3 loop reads CATKEEREVPSNTGELFF. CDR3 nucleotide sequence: TGTGCCACCAAGGAGGAGAGAGAGGTCCCCTCGAACACCGGGGAGCTGTTTTTT.

In DNA, the CDR3 is TGTGCTAGTGGTTTGCACAGGGGGGGCGCTGGGGCCAACGTCCTGACTTTC. Its translation is CASGLHRGGAGANVLTF. The chain employs TRBV12-5 and TRBJ2-6; D is perhaps TRBD1 (8 bases). CDR3 length: 17 residues. Trimming took 2 bases from V and 2 from J, leaving 13 bases between them. Germline V lookup: CDR1 LGHNT, CDR2 FRNRAP.

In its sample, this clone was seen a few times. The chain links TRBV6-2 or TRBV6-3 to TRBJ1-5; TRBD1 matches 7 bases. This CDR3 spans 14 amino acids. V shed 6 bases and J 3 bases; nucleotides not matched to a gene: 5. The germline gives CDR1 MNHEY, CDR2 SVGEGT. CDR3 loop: CASSLTGTNQPQHF. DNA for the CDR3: TGTGCCAGCAGCTTGACAGGGACCAATCAGCCCCAGCATTTT.

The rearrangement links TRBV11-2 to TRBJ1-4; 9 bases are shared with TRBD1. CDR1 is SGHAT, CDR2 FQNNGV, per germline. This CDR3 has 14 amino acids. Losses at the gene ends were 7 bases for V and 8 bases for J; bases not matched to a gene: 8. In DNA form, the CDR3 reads TGTGCCAGCACCTGGGGACAGGGAAGGGAAAAACTGTTTTTT. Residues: CASTWGQGREKLFF.

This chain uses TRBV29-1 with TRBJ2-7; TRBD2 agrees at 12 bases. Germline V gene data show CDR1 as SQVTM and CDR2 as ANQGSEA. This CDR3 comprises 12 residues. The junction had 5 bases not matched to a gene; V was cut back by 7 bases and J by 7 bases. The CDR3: CSASGGAREQYF. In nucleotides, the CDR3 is TGCAGCGCTAGCGGGGGGGCCAGGGAGCAGTACTTC.

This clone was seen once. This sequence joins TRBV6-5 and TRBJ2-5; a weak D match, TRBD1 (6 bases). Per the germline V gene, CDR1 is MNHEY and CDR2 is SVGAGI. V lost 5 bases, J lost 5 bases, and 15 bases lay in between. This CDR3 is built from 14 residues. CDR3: CASSSTGSVETQYF. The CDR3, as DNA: TGTGCCAGCAGTAGTACAGGGTCGGTGGAGACCCAGTACTTC.

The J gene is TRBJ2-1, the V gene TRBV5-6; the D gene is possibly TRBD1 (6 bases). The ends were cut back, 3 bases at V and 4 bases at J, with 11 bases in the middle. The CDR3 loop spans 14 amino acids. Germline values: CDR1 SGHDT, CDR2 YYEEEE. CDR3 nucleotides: TGTGCCAGCAGCTCCTTACAGGGATACAATGAGCAGTTCTTC. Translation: CASSSLQGYNEQFF.